Listed below are T cell receptor beta chains from one sample, sequenced in a study of T cells in Graves' hyperthyroidism and ophthalmopathy. Each CDR3 protein gets one entry after TCRdb re-called the multiplex PCR reads with MiXCR. This sample has some 440,000 distinct CDR3 sequences, with 15% to 18% found just once. Sequenced input: blood. These receptors were collected from a woman younger than 30 with Graves' hyperthyroidism. CDR3s include the opening cysteine and the closing phenylalanine or tryptophan. The order of the fields is clone size, D gene, J gene, V gene, CDR3 DNA, CDR3 protein. D genes are given only for firm matches. Only part of the rows carry a size: once, few, many, or a class if the clone is expanded.

many - TRBJ2-3 TRBV12-3/TRBV12-4 TGTGCCAGCAGTTTCCCCGCGGGCATGGGGACAGATACGCAGTATTTT CASSFPAGMGTDTQYF
few - TRBJ2-5 TRBV7-2 TGTGCCAGCAGCGCCGCAGGACAACCACAAGAGACCCAGTACTTC CASSAAGQPQETQYF
many - TRBJ2-4 TRBV24-1 TGTGCCACCAGTGATTTCGGGAACATTCAGTACTTC CATSDFGNIQYF
many TRBD1 TRBJ1-6 TRBV3-1 TGTGCCAGCAGCTCGGACAGGAATTCACCCCTCCACTTT CASSSDRNSPLHF
- TRBD2 TRBJ2-1 TRBV10-2 TGCGCCACCCTTGAGCGGGGGTCCTACAATGAGCAGTTCTTC CATLERGSYNEQFF
many TRBD1 TRBJ2-7 TRBV7-8 TGTGCCAGCAGCGCGGTACCGGGACAGGGATCCTACGAGCAGTACTTC CASSAVPGQGSYEQYF
- - TRBJ1-2 TRBV5-6 TGTGCCAGCAGCTTGGGCCACAGGGAGTATGGCTACACCTTC CASSLGHREYGYTF
many - TRBJ2-5 TRBV7-9 TGTGCCAGCAGCTTAAGGGGTCACGAGCGGAAGACCCAGTACTTC CASSLRGHERKTQYF
- - TRBJ1-1 TRBV30 TGTGCCTGGAGTGCAGGGCTGAACACTGAAGCTTTCTTT CAWSAGLNTEAFF
few TRBD1 TRBJ1-6 TRBV19 TGTGCCAGTAGTATGACAGGGAGCATTTCACCCCTCCACTTT CASSMTGSISPLHF
few TRBD1 TRBJ1-2 TRBV5-4 TGTGCCAGCAGCTCAGAGGGGACAGGGGTTGGCTACACCTTC CASSSEGTGVGYTF
many - TRBJ2-5 TRBV19 TGTGCCAGTAGTCCCGGGACCCGGGAGACCCAGTACTTC CASSPGTRETQYF
many TRBD2 TRBJ2-2 TRBV11-2 TGTGCCAGCAGCTTACGTCCGGGAGGAGGGACCGGGGAGCTGTTTTTT CASSLRPGGGTGELFF
many - TRBJ2-3 TRBV12-5 TGTGCTAGTGGTCCACAGGAAGTCACAGATACGCAGTATTTT CASGPQEVTDTQYF
- TRBD1 TRBJ1-2 TRBV28 TGTGCCAGCACCGGACAGGCGGATGGCTACACCTTC CASTGQADGYTF
many TRBD2 TRBJ2-1 TRBV7-2 TGTGCCAGCAGCCCCCGAGTAGCGGGAGGACCCTACAATGAGCAGTTCTTC CASSPRVAGGPYNEQFF
many TRBD1 TRBJ1-4 TRBV19 TGTGCCAGTAGTCGGACCGGGACAGAGAATGAAAAACTGTTTTTT CASSRTGTENEKLFF
many TRBD1 TRBJ2-5 TRBV11-2 TGTGCCAGCAGCTTAAAGGGACAGGGATATGAGACCCAGTACTTC CASSLKGQGYETQYF
- TRBD2 TRBJ2-1 TRBV7-9 TGTGCCAGCAGCGGGGGGGGACTAGCGGGGTCATACAATGAGCAGTTCTTC CASSGGGLAGSYNEQFF
- TRBD2 TRBJ2-7 TRBV6-1 TGTGCCAGCAGTACAACAGCGGGGGCTATTTACGAGCAGTACTTC CASSTTAGAIYEQYF
few - TRBJ2-1 TRBV12-3/TRBV12-4 TGTGCCAGCAGTCTTCGACGGTGGACTGAATACAATGAGCAGTTCTTC CASSLRRWTEYNEQFF
few - TRBJ1-5 TRBV29-1 TGCAGCGTTCTGGCCGCTCTCGGTCAGCCCCAGCATTTT CSVLAALGQPQHF
- TRBD1 TRBJ1-2 TRBV5-1 TGCGCCAGCAGCCCTGACACCCGGGGGACAGATGGCTACACCTTC CASSPDTRGTDGYTF
many - TRBJ2-1 TRBV11-2 TGTGCCAGCAGCTCAATACAAAAAGCCAGTGAGCAGTTCTTC CASSSIQKASEQFF
many TRBD1 TRBJ1-1 TRBV20-1 TGCAGTGCTAGAAACAGGGGGCCCCCTGAAGCTTTCTTT CSARNRGPPEAFF
few TRBD2 TRBJ2-7 TRBV29-1 TGCAGCGGGCTAGCGGAGAGCTCCTACGAGCAGTACTTC CSGLAESSYEQYF
- TRBD2 TRBJ2-2 TRBV5-1 TGCGCCAGCAGCTTCACTAGCGTTACCGGGGAGCTGTTTTTT CASSFTSVTGELFF
many - TRBJ2-3 TRBV7-9 TGTGCCAGCAGCTTAGCGAACGGAGGGACAGATACGCAGTATTTT CASSLANGGTDTQYF
- - TRBJ2-7 TRBV19 TGTGCCAGTAGTATAGTTGCGGGCTATGGCGAGCAGTACTTC CASSIVAGYGEQYF
- - TRBJ2-3 TRBV7-2 TGTGCCAGCAGGGACGCGGAGCGTAGCACAGATACGCAGTATTTT CASRDAERSTDTQYF
- - TRBJ2-1 TRBV19 TGTGCCAGTAGTATAGATTCAGGACCCCCCTACAATGAGCAGTTCTTC CASSIDSGPPYNEQFF
few - TRBJ2-1 TRBV6-1 TGTGCCAGCAGTGGACCCCATGAGCAGTTCTTC CASSGPHEQFF
few - TRBJ1-4 TRBV7-9 TGTGCCAGCAGCTCCCATCCAGACGGAAAACTGTTTTTT CASSSHPDGKLFF
many - TRBJ1-2 TRBV13 TGTGCCAGCAGCTTAGACCCGGATGGCTACACCTTC CASSLDPDGYTF
many TRBD2 TRBJ2-5 TRBV11-2 TGTGCCAGCAGCTTTCCGAAGGCGGGGGGCGCGACCCAGTACTTC CASSFPKAGGATQYF
many - TRBJ1-3 TRBV2 TGTGCCAGCAGTGAAGCGGGTGGAAACACCATATATTTT CASSEAGGNTIYF
many - TRBJ1-5 TRBV12-3/TRBV12-4 TGTGCCAGCAGTCCCCTCGGGACCGGGGCCCCCCAGCATTTT CASSPLGTGAPQHF
many TRBD1 TRBJ2-7 TRBV20-1 TGCAGTGCTAGGGGACAGGGGGGCTACGAGCAGTACTTC CSARGQGGYEQYF
many TRBD1 TRBJ2-7 TRBV28 TGTGCCAGCAGTGGGTCTCGGACAGGGCGTACCTACGAGCAGTACTTC CASSGSRTGRTYEQYF
few TRBD2 TRBJ2-2 TRBV19 TGTGCCAGTAGGGACCCGACTAGCGGGGGTCCTAGAGGCGGGGAGCTGTTTTTT CASRDPTSGGPRGGELFF
few TRBD2 TRBJ2-1 TRBV6-5 TGTGCCAGCAGTTACCTCCGACTAGCGGGGAACCACAATGAGCAGTTCTTC CASSYLRLAGNHNEQFF
many - TRBJ1-5 TRBV7-2 TGTGCCAGCAGCTTATCCCCAATGGTACAGCCGGTAAGGCAGCCCCAGCATTTT CASSLSPMVQPVRQPQHF
- - TRBJ2-6 TRBV4-2 TGTGCCAGCAGCCCTTGGGGGAGCTCTGGGGCCAACGTCCTGACTTTC CASSPWGSSGANVLTF
many TRBD1 TRBJ2-5 TRBV6-5 TGTGCCAGCAGTTACGGGGGACAGGGGGTTGAGACCCAGTACTTC CASSYGGQGVETQYF